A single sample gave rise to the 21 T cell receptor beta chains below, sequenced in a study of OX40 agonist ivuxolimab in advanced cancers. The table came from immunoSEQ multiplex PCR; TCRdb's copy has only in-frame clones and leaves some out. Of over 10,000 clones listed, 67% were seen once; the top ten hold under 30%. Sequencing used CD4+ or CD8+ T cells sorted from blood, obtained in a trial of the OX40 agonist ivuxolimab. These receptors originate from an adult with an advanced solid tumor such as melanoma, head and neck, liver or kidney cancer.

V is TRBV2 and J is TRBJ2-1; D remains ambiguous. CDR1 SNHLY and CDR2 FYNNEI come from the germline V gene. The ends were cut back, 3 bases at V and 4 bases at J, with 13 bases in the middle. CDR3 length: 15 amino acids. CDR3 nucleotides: TGTGCCAGCAGTGAGGACCTAGGCGATTACAATGAGCAGTTCTTC. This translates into CASSEDLGDYNEQFF.

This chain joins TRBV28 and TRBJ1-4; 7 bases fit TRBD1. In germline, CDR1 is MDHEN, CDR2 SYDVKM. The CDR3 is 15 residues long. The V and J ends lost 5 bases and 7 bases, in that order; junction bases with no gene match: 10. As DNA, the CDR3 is TGTGCCAGCAGTACCATCCCGGGACAGTCTGAAAAACTGTTTTTT. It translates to CASSTIPGQSEKLFF.

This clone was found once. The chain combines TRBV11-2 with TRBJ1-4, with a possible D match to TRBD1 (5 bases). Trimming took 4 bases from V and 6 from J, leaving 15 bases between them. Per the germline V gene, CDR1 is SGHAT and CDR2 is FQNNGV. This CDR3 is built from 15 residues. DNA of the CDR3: TGTGCCAGCAGCTCCCGGGGGAACCCAGATGAAAAACTGTTTTTT. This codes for CASSSRGNPDEKLFF.

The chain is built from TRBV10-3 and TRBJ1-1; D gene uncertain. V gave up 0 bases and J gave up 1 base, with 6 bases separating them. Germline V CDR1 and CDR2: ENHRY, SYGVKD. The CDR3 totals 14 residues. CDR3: CAISESGPNTEAFF. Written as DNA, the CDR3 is TGTGCCATCAGTGAGTCCGGACCGAACACTGAAGCTTTCTTT.

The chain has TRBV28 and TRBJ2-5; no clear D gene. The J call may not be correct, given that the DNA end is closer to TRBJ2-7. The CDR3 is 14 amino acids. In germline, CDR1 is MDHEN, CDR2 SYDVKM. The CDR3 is CASSPRTLSGEQYF. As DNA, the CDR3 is TGTGCCAGCAGTCCAAGGACCTTGTCGGGCGAGCAGTACTTC.

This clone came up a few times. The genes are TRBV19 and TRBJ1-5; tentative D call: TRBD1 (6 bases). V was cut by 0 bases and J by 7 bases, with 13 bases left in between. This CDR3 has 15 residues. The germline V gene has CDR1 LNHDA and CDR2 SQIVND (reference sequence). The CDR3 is CASSIDMGARQPQHF. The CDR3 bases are TGTGCCAGTAGTATAGATATGGGGGCGAGACAGCCCCAGCATTTT.

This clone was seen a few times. CDR3 DNA sequence: TGTGCCAGCTCACCAATGGGACAGGGGGTTATCGGAATAGCGGACAATGAGCAGTTCTTC. This sequence encodes CASSPMGQGVIGIADNEQFF. V and J are TRBV18 and TRBJ2-1; 11 bases agree with TRBD1. The ends lost 2 bases at V and 5 bases at J; junction bases unmatched: 17. CDR1 and CDR2 (germline): KGHSH, LQKENI. The CDR3 has 20 amino acids.

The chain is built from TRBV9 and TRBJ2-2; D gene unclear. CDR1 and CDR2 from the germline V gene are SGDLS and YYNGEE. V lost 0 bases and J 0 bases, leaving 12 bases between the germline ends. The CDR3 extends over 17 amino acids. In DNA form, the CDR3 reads TGTGCCAGCAGCGTAGAGAGGTCTATGTCGAACACCGGGGAGCTGTTTTTT. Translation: CASSVERSMSNTGELFF.

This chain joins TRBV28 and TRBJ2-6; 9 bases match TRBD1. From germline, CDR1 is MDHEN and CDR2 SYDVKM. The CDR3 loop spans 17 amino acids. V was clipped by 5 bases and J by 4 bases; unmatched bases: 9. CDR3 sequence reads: CASSPSGTGTGANVLTF. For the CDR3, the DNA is TGTGCCAGCAGTCCGTCCGGGACAGGGACAGGGGCCAACGTCCTGACTTTC.

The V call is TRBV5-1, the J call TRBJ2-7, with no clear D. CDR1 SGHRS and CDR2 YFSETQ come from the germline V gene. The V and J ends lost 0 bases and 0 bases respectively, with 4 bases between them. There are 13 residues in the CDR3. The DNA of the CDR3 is TGCGCCAGCAGCTTGGGTTACTCCTACGAGCAGTACTTC. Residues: CASSLGYSYEQYF.

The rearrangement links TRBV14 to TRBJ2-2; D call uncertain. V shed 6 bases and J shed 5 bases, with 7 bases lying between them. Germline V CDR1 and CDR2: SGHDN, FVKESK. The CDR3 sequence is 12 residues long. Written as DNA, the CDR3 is TGTGCCAGCAGTTTGAGTACCGGGGAGCTGTTTTTT. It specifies CASSLSTGELFF.

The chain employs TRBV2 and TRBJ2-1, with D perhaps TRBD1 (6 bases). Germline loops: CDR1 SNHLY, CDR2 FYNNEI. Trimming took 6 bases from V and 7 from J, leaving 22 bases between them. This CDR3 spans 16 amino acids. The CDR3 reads CASRGAPQGRRNEQFF. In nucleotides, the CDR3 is TGTGCCAGCAGGGGGGCCCCACAGGGCCGAAGGAATGAGCAGTTCTTC.

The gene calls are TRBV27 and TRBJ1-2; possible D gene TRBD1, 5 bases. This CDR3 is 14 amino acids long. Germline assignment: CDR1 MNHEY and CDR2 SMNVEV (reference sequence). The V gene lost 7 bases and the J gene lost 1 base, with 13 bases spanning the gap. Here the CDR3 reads CASTPLGDNYGYTF. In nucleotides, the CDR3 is TGTGCCAGCACCCCCCTGGGGGATAACTATGGCTACACCTTC.

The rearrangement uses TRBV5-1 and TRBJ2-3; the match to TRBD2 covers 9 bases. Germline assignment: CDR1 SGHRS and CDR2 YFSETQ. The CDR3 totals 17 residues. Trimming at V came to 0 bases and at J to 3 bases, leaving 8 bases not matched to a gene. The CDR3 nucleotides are TGCGCCAGCAGCTTGGAAGAAGGTAGCGGGAGAACAGATACGCAGTATTTT. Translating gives CASSLEEGSGRTDTQYF.

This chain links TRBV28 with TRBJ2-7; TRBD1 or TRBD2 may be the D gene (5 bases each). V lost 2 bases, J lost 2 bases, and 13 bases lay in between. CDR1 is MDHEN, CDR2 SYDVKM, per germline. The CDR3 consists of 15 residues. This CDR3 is CASSLGGWGTYEQYF. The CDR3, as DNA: TGTGCCAGCAGTTTAGGGGGATGGGGGACCTACGAGCAGTACTTC.

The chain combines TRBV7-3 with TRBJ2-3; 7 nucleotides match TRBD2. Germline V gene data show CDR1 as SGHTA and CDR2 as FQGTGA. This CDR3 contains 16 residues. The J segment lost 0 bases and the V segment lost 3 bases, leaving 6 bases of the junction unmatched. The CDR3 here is CASSLKAGSSTDTQYF. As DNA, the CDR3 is TGTGCCAGCAGCTTGAAAGCGGGGTCGAGCACAGATACGCAGTATTTT.

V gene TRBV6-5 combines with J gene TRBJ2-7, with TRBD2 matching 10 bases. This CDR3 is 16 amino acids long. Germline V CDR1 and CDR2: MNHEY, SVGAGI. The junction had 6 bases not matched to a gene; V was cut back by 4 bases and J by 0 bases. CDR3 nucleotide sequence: TGTGCCAGCAGTTCCTCTAGCGGGGGCTACTCCTACGAGCAGTACTTC. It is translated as CASSSSSGGYSYEQYF.

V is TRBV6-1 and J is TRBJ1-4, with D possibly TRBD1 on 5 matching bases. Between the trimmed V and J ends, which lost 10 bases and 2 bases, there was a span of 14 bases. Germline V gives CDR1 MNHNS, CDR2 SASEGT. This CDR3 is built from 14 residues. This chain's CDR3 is CATLLGHTNEKLFF. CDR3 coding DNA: TGTGCCACCCTGCTAGGACATACTAATGAAAAACTGTTTTTT.

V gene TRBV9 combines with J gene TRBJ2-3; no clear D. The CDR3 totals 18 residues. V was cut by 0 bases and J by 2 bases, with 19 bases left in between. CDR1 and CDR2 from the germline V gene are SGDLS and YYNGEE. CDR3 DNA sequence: TGTGCCAGCAGCGTAGCTTCGGTTCTAGAGCGTCACACAGATACGCAGTATTTT. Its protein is CASSVASVLERHTDTQYF.

CDR3 nucleotides: TGTGCCAGCAGCTTTTCCAGCTCCTACGAGCAGTACTTC. Translation: CASSFSSSYEQYF. The J gene is TRBJ2-7, the V gene TRBV7-3; D uncertain. This CDR3 is built from 13 residues. V gave up 3 bases and J gave up 0 bases, with 6 bases separating them. Germline CDR1 and CDR2: SGHTA and FQGTGA.

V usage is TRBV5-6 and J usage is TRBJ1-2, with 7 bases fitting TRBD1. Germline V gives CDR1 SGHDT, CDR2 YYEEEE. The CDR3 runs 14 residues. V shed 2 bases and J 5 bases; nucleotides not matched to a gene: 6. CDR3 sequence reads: CASSLVGTAYGYTF. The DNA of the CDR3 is TGTGCCAGCAGCTTAGTCGGGACAGCTTATGGCTACACCTTC.